This is a list of T cell receptor beta chains from one sample in a study of T-cell reconstitution after alpha-beta-depleted transplantation in children. TCRdb recomputed calls from the PCR reads with MiXCR, one row per CDR3 protein. There are about 610,000 distinct CDR3 sequences in the sample; 10% occur only once, and 3.5% to 5% lies in the top ten. This sample comprised PBMCs from the stem cell graft donor, obtained from the stem cell graft. These receptors were obtained from a human donor who donated a stem cell graft to a child with acute myeloid leukemia. Each CDR3 is given with its conserved first and last residue. D genes are given only for firm matches. Only part of the rows carry a size: once, few, many, or a class if the clone is expanded.

many TRBJ2-1 TRBV28 NA TGTGCCAGCAGTGAGATGACTAGTTTATCATTCTTC CASSEMTSLSFF
NA TRBJ2-1 TRBV7-3 NA TGTGCCAGCAGCTTAAGCCTGGACAATGAGCAGTTCTTC CASSLSLDNEQFF
NA TRBJ2-3 TRBV12-3/TRBV12-4 TRBD2 TGTGCCAGCAGTAGAGGCGGGAGTAAAGATACGCAGTATTTT CASSRGGSKDTQYF
NA TRBJ2-5 TRBV6-1 NA TGTGCCAGCAGTACGACGTCGAGTTCCGAGACCCAGTACTTC CASSTTSSSETQYF
many TRBJ1-2 TRBV7-9 NA TGTGCCAGCAGCTTAGCGGGGGAGTATGGCTACACCTTC CASSLAGEYGYTF
NA TRBJ2-1 TRBV6-2/TRBV6-3 TRBD2 TGTGCCGGCAGGACCCCTGGCGGGAGCAACTACAATGAGCAGTTCTTC CAGRTPGGSNYNEQFF
medium-sized TRBJ2-1 TRBV5-1 NA TGCGCCAGCAGCTTGGTCCGGAATGAGCAGTTCTTC CASSLVRNEQFF
many TRBJ2-2 TRBV25-1 NA TGTGCCAGCAGTGATGCACGCGGGAACACCGGGGAGCTGTTTTTT CASSDARGNTGELFF
many TRBJ2-5 TRBV20-1 TRBD2 TGCAGTGCCAGGCCCAGCGGGAGTCTTTCGAAGACCCAGTACTTC CSARPSGSLSKTQYF
many TRBJ2-6 TRBV28 NA TGTGCCAGCAGTTTCTTAGGGTCTGGGGCCAACGTCCTGACTTTC CASSFLGSGANVLTF
few TRBJ2-2 TRBV9 NA TGTGCCAGCAGCGTAACCGCGGGGCGGAACACCGGGGAGCTGTTTTTT CASSVTAGRNTGELFF
NA TRBJ1-5 TRBV5-1 NA TGCGCCAGCAGCCCCACGGCGGGGGAAAATCAGCCCCAGCATTTT CASSPTAGENQPQHF
NA TRBJ2-7 TRBV20-1 NA TGCAGTGCTAGAGTTCGGCTAGGACAGTACGAGCAGTACTTC CSARVRLGQYEQYF
few TRBJ1-2 TRBV6-1 NA TGTGCCAGCAGTGAAAGGGACAAGACCTTC CASSERDKTF
many TRBJ1-1 TRBV20-1 NA TGCAGTGCTAGCTCGGTCCCCGAAGCTTTCTTT CSASSVPEAFF
many TRBJ2-2 TRBV7-3 NA TGTGCCAGCAGCCCCGGAAGGGGCAGCACCGGGGAGCTGTTTTTT CASSPGRGSTGELFF
NA TRBJ2-2 TRBV24-1 TRBD2 TGTGCCACCAGTGACCACGGGACTAGCGGGATCCCAAGAAACACCGGGGAGCTGTTTTTT CATSDHGTSGIPRNTGELFF
many TRBJ2-4 TRBV10-2 NA TGCGCCAGCAGTGAGTCTCGGGCAGGGGAGGGCAAAAACATTCAGTACTTC CASSESRAGEGKNIQYF
many TRBJ2-1 TRBV4-3 TRBD2 TGCGCCAGCAGCCAAGTAGGCAGCGGGAGGGCCTTGGTGTTCTTC CASSQVGSGRALVFF
many TRBJ1-4 TRBV4-2 NA TGTGCCAGCAGCCAAGATTACGAGGGGAGGGGAACTAATGAAAAACTGTTTTTT CASSQDYEGRGTNEKLFF
NA TRBJ2-3 TRBV20-1 TRBD2 TGCAGTGCGTTGCGGGAGAGTATAGATACGCAGTATTTT CSALRESIDTQYF
few TRBJ2-1 TRBV20-1 TRBD2 TGCAGTGCTAGGATAGCGGCGGGGGGGAGCGGAGACAATGAGCAGTTCTTC CSARIAAGGSGDNEQFF
NA TRBJ2-1 TRBV7-2 TRBD2 TGTGCCAGCAGTTTTCCTAGCGGGAGGGGAAGGAATGAGCAGTTCTTC CASSFPSGRGRNEQFF
NA TRBJ2-3 TRBV20-1 NA TGCAGTGCTAGAGATGACTTGGATACGCAGTATTTT CSARDDLDTQYF
few TRBJ2-3 TRBV29-1 TRBD1 TGCAGCGCCCGGACAGGGGCCGGCACAGATACGCAGTATTTT CSARTGAGTDTQYF
NA TRBJ1-6 TRBV6-5 NA TGTGCCAGCAGTTACTCTTCCGGTTCACCCCTCCACTTT CASSYSSGSPLHF
many TRBJ2-7 TRBV15 TRBD1 TGTGCCACCAGCAGAGATGTCGGGGCAACAGGGGGCATCTACGAGCAGTACTTC CATSRDVGATGGIYEQYF
few TRBJ2-7 TRBV5-1 TRBD1 TGCGCCAGCAGCTTTCCCCCGGGACAGGCGTCCTACGAGCAGTACTTC CASSFPPGQASYEQYF
few TRBJ2-3 TRBV6-2/TRBV6-3 NA TGTGCCAGCAGCTCGAGCGAGATGGATACGCAGTATTTT CASSSSEMDTQYF
NA TRBJ2-2 TRBV7-3 NA TGTGCCAGCAGCTCATATGGTCCTACCGGGGAGCTGTTTTTT CASSSYGPTGELFF
many TRBJ2-1 TRBV29-1 TRBD2 TGCAGCGTTAGGGGACTAGTAACTGAGCAGTTCTTC CSVRGLVTEQFF
many TRBJ1-1 TRBV5-1 NA TGCGCCAGCAGCTTTATTCCTCGACAGTCAAACACTGAAGCTTTCTTT CASSFIPRQSNTEAFF
NA TRBJ2-7 TRBV27 TRBD2 TGTGCCAGCAGACAATTTTCTAGCGGGGCCTACGAGCAGTACTTC CASRQFSSGAYEQYF
NA TRBJ1-3 TRBV12-3/TRBV12-4 NA TGTGCCAGCAGTTTAGCGGTACAGGGAGTAGGAGGAAACACCATATATTTT CASSLAVQGVGGNTIYF
NA TRBJ2-3 TRBV6-5 NA TGTGCCAGCAGTTACGCCCCTGGGGACGGCGGTACGCAGTATTTT CASSYAPGDGGTQYF
few TRBJ2-1 TRBV5-1 NA TGCGCCAGCAGCCTCCCACCGAACCCCTCTCCGTTCTTC CASSLPPNPSPFF
few TRBJ2-7 TRBV11-2 TRBD2 TGTGCCAGCAGCTTAGAACGCCCGGGACTAGCATCGGACGAGCAGTACTTC CASSLERPGLASDEQYF
many TRBJ1-6 TRBV12-3/TRBV12-4 TRBD1 TGTGCCAGCAGAGGGACAGGCGAGTCACCCCTCCACTTT CASRGTGESPLHF
NA TRBJ2-2 TRBV24-1 NA TGTGCCACCAGTGATTTGGCTCGCGGTTACAACACCGGGGAGCTGTTTTTT CATSDLARGYNTGELFF
few TRBJ2-1 TRBV20-1 NA TGCAGTGCTAGAGATGTGCGGGGGACATACAATGAGCAGTTCTTC CSARDVRGTYNEQFF
few TRBJ2-1 TRBV29-1 NA TGCAGCGTTGAATCCCAGGGATCCTACAATGAGCAGTTCTTC CSVESQGSYNEQFF